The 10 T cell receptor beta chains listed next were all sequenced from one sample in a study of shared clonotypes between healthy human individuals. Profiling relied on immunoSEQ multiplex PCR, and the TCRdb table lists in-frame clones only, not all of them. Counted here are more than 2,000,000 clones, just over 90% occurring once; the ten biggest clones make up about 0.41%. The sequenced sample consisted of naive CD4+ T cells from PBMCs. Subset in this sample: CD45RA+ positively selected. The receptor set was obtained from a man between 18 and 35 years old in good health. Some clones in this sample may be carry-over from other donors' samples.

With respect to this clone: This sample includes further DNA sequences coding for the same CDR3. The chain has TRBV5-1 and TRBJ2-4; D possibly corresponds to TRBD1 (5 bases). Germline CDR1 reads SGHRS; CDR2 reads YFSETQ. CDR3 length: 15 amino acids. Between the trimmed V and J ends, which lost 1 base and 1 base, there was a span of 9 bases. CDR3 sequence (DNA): TGCGCCAGCAGCTTGTCAGGGTTGGCCAAAAACATTCAGTACTTC. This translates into CASSLSGLAKNIQYF.

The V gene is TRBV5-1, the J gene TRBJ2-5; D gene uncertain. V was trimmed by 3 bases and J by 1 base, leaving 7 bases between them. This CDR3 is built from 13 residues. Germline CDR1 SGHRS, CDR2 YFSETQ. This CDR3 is CASSSYLQETQYF. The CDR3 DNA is TGCGCCAGCAGCTCTTACCTCCAAGAGACCCAGTACTTC.

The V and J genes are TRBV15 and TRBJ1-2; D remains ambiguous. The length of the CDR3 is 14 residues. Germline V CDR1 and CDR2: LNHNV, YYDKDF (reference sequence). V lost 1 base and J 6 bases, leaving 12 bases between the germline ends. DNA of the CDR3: TGTGCCACCAGCAGAGTTAGTGGGCCGAATGGCTACACCTTC. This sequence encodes CATSRVSGPNGYTF.

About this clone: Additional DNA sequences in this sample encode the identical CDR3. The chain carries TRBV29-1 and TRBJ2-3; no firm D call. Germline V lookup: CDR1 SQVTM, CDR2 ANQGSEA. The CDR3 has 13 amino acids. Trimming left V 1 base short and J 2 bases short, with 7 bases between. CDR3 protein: CSVEGRFTDTQYF. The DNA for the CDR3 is TGCAGCGTTGAAGGGAGATTCACAGATACGCAGTATTTT.

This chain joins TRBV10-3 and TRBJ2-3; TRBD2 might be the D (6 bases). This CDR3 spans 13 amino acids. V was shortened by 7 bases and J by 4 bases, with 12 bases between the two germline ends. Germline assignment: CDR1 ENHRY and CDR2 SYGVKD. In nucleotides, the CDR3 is TGTGCCATCAACCGGGAGCCGTCAGATACGCAGTATTTT. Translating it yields CAINREPSDTQYF.

The CDR3 loop reads CASSPPEGRGYEQYF. The CDR3 DNA follows: TGTGCCAGCTCACCACCGGAGGGCAGGGGGTACGAGCAGTACTTC. The gene calls are TRBV18 and TRBJ2-7; D is possibly TRBD1 (7 bases). The V gene's germline CDR1 is KGHSH and CDR2 LQKENI. The V end was cut by 0 bases, the J end by 4 bases, with 13 bases between. There are 15 residues in the CDR3.

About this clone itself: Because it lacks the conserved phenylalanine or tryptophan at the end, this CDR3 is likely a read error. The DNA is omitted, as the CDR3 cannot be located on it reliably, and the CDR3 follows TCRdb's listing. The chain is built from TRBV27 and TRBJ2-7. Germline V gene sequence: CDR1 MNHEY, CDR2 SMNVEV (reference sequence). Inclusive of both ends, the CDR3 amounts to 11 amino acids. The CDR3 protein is CAGTYRDLTTA.

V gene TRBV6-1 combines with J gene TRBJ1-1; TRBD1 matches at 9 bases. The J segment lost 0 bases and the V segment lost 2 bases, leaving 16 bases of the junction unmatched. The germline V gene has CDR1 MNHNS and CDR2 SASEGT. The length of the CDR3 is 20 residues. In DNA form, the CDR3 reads TGTGCCAGCAGTGAAACGGCGTGGTGGAACAGGGGGCAGATGAACACTGAAGCTTTCTTT. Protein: CASSETAWWNRGQMNTEAFF.

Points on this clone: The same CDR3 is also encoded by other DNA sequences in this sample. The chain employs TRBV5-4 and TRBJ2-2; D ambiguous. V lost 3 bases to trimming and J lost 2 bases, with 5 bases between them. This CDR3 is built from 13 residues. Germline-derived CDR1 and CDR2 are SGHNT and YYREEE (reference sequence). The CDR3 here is CASSSQNTGELFF. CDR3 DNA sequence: TGTGCCAGCAGCTCACAAAACACCGGGGAGCTGTTTTTT. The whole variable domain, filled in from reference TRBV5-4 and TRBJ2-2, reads ETGVTQSPTHLIKTRGQQVTLRCSSQSGHNTVSWYQQALGQGPQFIFQYYREEENGRGNFPPRFSGLQFPNYSSELNVNALELDDSALYLCASSSQNTGELFFGEGSRLTVL.

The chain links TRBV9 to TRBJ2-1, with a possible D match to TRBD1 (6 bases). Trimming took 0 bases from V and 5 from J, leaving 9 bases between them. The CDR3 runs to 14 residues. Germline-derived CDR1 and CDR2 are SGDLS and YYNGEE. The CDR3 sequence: CASSVGGQHNEQFF. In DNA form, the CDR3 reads TGTGCCAGCAGCGTAGGTGGACAGCACAATGAGCAGTTCTTC.